What follows are 6 T cell receptor beta chains derived from one specimen sequenced in a study of tumor-infiltrating lymphocytes in primary liver carcinoma. Co-extracting RNA and DNA was done with roughly 17-34 mg of unsorted bulk tissue as input. The researchers produced TCR beta cDNA from roughly 500 ng total RNA with a constant-region primer. Nested multiplex PCR, run for three rounds with slightly modified ARM-PCR, yielded TCR beta libraries. Forward primers for TRBV1-TRBV30 and a C-beta reverse primer served the first two PCR rounds, at about 11 cycles each. TCRdb reanalysed the multiplex PCR reads using MiXCR and keeps one entry per CDR3 protein. The data hold around 26,000 distinct CDR3 sequences, with over 65% observed a single time. The specimen was liver tumor tissue from sampling region 3. Indicated subset: tumor region T3, left-lateral pole. These receptors were collected from a man in his forties with primary liver carcinoma and hepatitis B virus infection.

This clonotype was picked up a small number of times. The CDR3 end shows no conserved phenylalanine or tryptophan, and so a read error is likely. V gene TRBV5-1 combines with J gene TRBJ2-6; tentatively, D is TRBD1 (5 bases). CDR3 size: 15 residues. Looked up from germline, CDR1 is SGHRS and CDR2 is YFSETQ. The CDR3 spells CASSAGHSGANALTL. For the CDR3, the DNA is TGCGCCAGCAGCGCCGGACATTCTGGGGCCAACGCCCTGACTCTC.

As to this clonotype: No conserved phenylalanine or tryptophan is present at the end of the CDR3, so a read error is the likely explanation. The limits of the CDR3 on the DNA are not certain, so only TCRdb's listed CDR3 is given. The CDR3 loop is CASSQSLAEPLYEHYP. The chain couples TRBV4-1 to TRBJ2-7; TRBD2 is the table's D call, not checked against the DNA. Germline V gives CDR1 MGHRA, CDR2 YSYEKL. The CDR3 is 16 residues long, ends included.

For this clonotype: A read error may account for a junction end that differs from germline. The V call is TRBV6-5, the J call TRBJ2-7; 12 nucleotides agree with TRBD2. In germline, CDR1 is MNHEY, CDR2 SVGAGI. This CDR3 comprises 17 residues. CDR3 sequence reads: CASSYSTSGSLVYEQRF. In DNA form, the CDR3 reads TGTGCCAGCAGCTACTCGACTAGCGGGAGCTTGGTTTACGAGCAGCGCTTC.

In regard to this clonotype: In this CDR3 the conserved last residue, phenylalanine or tryptophan, is missing, so a read error is likely. The V gene is TRBV6-5, the J gene TRBJ2-3; tentatively, D is TRBD2 (6 bases). Germline V gives CDR1 MNHEY, CDR2 SVGAGI. The CDR3 length is 15 residues. CDR3 amino acids: CASSYAGLSIDTQYL. DNA for the CDR3: TGTGCCAGTAGTTACGCGGGGCTAAGCATAGATACGCAGTATCTT.

This chain's CDR3 is CASSGTGSGCGYTF. The CDR3 DNA sequence: TGTGCCAGCAGCGGAACAGGGAGCGGCTGTGGCTACACCTTC. The rearrangement uses TRBV6-6 and TRBJ1-2; maybe TRBD1 (6 bases). V was clipped by 6 bases and J by 7 bases, with 18 bases between them. Germline V lookup: CDR1 MNHNY, CDR2 SVGAGI (reference sequence). The CDR3 has 14 amino acids.

The rearrangement links TRBV20-1 to TRBJ2-6, with D perhaps TRBD1 (7 bases). The length of the CDR3 is 15 residues. V gave up 0 bases and J gave up 10 bases, with 16 bases separating them. Looked up from germline, CDR1 is DFQATT and CDR2 is SNEGSKA (reference sequence). The CDR3 spells CSARDTGAGTNVLTF. The CDR3 DNA reads as TGCAGTGCTAGAGACACAGGGGCTGGGACTAACGTCCTGACTTTC.